The T cell receptor (beta chain) under discussion was sequenced for a study of PD-1 blockade in classical Hodgkin lymphoma. V gave up 1 base and J gave up 6 bases, with 3 bases separating them. Germline V CDR1 and CDR2: SGHTA, FQGTGA. CDR3 length: 12 residues. A few counts support this clone. Clones were read by immunoSEQ multiplex PCR, and TCRdb kept only the in-frame ones, dropping some. This table has about 27,000 clones, around 84% appearing once. Patients all relapsed after autologous stem cell transplantation, and there was variation in brentuximab vedotin exposure. The study recorded best responses of complete response, partial response or progressive disease.

The sample here was peripheral blood mononuclear cells (PBMCs), taken before the second cycle of nivolumab. The receptor was derived from a human donor with classical Hodgkin lymphoma. The chain recombines TRBV7-3 with TRBJ2-2; the D is unclear. The DNA of the CDR3 is TGTGCCAGCAGCTTAAACGCCGGGGAGCTGTTTTTT. As protein: CASSLNAGELFF.